Sequencing of this T cell receptor (beta chain) was carried out in a study of beta chain features in type 1 diabetes. Study-wide points: Reduced insertions and increased deletions marked VDJ junctions in type 1 diabetes patients. A moderate, significant TCRB CDR3 shortening appeared in type 1 diabetes across four CD4+ subsets.

Expressed TCRB transcripts got sequenced, as all isolated RNA was reverse transcribed. Profiled with immunoSEQ multiplex PCR; TCRdb holds only in-frame clones, not every one. In the table there are 300,000 to 350,000 clones, less than 15% of which are singletons. This CDR3 has 13 amino acids. Germline V CDR1 and CDR2: SNHLY, FYNNEI. Trimming removed 4 bases at V and 4 bases at J, with 10 bases between. Points on this clone: Its antigen is still unknown.

Sequencing was done on a sample of naive CD4+ T cells from blood. This receptor was obtained from a woman aged 18-29 years with type 1 diabetes. This chain connects TRBV2 to TRBJ2-5, with D perhaps matching TRBD2 (5 bases). CDR3 sequence (DNA): TGTGCCAGCAGTGTAAGACTAACAGAGACCCAGTACTTC. Its translation: CASSVRLTETQYF.